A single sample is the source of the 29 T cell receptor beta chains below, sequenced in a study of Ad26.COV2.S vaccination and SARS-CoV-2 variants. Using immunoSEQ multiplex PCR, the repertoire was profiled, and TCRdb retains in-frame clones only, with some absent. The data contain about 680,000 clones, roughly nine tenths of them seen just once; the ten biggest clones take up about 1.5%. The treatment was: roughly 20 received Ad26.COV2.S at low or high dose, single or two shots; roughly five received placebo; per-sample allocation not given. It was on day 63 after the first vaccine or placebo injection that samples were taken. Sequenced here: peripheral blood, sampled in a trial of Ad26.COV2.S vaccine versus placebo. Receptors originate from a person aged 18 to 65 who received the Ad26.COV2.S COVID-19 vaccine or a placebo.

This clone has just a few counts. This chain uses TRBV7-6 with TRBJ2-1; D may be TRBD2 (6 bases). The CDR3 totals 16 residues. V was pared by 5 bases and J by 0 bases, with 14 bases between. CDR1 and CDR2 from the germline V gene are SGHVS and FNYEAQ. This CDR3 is CASSETGVSSYNEQFF. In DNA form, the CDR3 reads TGTGCCAGCAGCGAAACGGGGGTAAGCTCCTACAATGAGCAGTTCTTC.

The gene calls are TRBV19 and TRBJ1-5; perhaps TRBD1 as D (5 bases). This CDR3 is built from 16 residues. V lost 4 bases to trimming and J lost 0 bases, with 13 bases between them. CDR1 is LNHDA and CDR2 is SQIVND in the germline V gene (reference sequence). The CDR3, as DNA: TGTGCCAGTAGTAAGGGGAGGAGAGATAGCAATCAGCCCCAGCATTTT. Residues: CASSKGRRDSNQPQHF. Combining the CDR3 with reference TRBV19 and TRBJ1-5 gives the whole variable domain DGGITQSPKYLFRKEGQNVTLSCEQNLNHDAMYWYRQDPGQGLRLIYYSQIVNDFQKGDIAEGYSVSREKKESFPLTVTSAQKNPTAFYLCASSKGRRDSNQPQHFGDGTRLSIL.

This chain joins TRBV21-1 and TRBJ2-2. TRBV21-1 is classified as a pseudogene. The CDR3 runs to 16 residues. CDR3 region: CASSVDRDPNTGELFF. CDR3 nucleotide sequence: TGTGCCAGCAGCGTAGACCGGGACCCTAACACCGGGGAGCTGTTTTTT.

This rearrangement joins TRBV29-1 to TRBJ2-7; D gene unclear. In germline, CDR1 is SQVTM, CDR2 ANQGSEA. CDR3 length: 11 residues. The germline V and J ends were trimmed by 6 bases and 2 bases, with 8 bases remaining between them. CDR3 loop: CSVGEPYEQYF. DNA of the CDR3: TGCAGCGTGGGTGAACCCTACGAGCAGTACTTC.

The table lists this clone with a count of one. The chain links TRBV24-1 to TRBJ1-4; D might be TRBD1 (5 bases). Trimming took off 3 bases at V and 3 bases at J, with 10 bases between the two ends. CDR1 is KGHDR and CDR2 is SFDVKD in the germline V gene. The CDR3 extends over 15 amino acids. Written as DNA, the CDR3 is TGTGCCACCAGTGATGGAGTGGGGCCTAATGAAAAACTGTTTTTT. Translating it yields CATSDGVGPNEKLFF.

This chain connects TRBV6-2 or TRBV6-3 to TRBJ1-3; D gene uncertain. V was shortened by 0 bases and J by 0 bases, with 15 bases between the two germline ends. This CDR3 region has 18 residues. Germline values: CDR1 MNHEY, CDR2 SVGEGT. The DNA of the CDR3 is TGTGCCAGCAGTTACTCGAACAGCCCGGGTCGCTCTGGAAACACCATATATTTT. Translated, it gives CASSYSNSPGRSGNTIYF.

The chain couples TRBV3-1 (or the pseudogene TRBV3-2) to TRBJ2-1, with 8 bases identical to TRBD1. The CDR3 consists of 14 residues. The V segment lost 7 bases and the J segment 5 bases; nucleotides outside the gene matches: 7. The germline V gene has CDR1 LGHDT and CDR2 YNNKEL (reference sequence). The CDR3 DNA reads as TGTGCCAGCATTGGAGACAGGGGTCACAATGAGCAGTTCTTC. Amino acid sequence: CASIGDRGHNEQFF.

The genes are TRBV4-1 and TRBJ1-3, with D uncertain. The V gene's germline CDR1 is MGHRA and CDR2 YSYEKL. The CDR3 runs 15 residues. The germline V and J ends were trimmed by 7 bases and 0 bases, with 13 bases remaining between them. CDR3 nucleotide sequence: TGCGCCAGCACCCCAACGGGCAACTCTGGAAACACCATATATTTT. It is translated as CASTPTGNSGNTIYF.

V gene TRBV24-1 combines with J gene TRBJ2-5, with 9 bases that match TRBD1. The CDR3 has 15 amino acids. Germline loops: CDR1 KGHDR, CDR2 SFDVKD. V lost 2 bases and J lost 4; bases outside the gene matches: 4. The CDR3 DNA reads TGTGCCACCAGTGATTACAGGGGGCAGGTAGAGACCCAGTACTTC. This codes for CATSDYRGQVETQYF.

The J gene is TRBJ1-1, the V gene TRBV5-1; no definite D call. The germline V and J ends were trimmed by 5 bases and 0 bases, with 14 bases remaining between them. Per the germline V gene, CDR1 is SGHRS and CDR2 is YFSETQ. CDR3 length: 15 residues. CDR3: CASRLEVGVNTEAFF. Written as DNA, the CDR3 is TGCGCCAGCAGGCTAGAGGTCGGAGTGAACACTGAAGCTTTCTTT.

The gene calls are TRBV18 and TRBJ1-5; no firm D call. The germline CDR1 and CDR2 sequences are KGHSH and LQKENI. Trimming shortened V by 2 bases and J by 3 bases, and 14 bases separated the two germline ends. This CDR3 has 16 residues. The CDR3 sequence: CASSPGYGSINQPQHF. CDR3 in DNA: TGTGCCAGCTCACCAGGATACGGAAGTATCAATCAGCCCCAGCATTTT.

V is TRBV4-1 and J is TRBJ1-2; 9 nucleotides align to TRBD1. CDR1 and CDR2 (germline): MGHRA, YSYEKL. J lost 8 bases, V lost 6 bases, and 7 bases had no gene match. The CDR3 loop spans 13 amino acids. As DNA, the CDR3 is TGCGCCAGCAGTCTCTGGACAGGGGCCGGCTACACCTTC. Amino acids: CASSLWTGAGYTF.

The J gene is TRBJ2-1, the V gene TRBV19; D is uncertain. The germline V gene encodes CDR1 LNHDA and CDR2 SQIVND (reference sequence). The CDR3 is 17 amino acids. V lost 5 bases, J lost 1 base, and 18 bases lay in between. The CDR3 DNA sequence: TGTGCCAGTAGTCCCCCCGGACGGACCGGATCCTACAATGAGCAGTTCTTC. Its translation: CASSPPGRTGSYNEQFF.

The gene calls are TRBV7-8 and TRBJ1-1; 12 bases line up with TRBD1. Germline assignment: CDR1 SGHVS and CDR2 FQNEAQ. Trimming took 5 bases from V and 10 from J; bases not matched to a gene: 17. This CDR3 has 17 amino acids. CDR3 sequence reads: CASSPRGGRDRGLVAFF. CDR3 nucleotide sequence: TGTGCCAGCAGCCCTCGAGGGGGTCGGGACAGGGGGCTTGTAGCTTTCTTT.

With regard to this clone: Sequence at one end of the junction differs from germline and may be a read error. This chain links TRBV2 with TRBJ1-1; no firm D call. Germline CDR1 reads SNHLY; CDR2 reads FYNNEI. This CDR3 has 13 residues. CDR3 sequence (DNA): TGTGCCAGCAATGAAGGGAGGAACACTGAAGCTTTCTTT. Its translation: CASNEGRNTEAFF.

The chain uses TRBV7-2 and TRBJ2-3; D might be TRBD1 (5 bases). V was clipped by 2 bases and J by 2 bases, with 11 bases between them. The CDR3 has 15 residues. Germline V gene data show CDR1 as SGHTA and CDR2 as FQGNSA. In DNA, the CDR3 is TGTGCCAGCAGCTTACAGGGTTGGAACACAGATACGCAGTATTTT. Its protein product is CASSLQGWNTDTQYF. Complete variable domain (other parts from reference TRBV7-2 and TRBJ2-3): GAGVSQSPSNKVTEKGKDVELRCDPISGHTALYWYRQSLGQGLEFLIYFQGNSAPDKSGLPSDRFSAERTGGSVSTLTIQRTQQEDSAVYLCASSLQGWNTDTQYFGPGTRLTVL.

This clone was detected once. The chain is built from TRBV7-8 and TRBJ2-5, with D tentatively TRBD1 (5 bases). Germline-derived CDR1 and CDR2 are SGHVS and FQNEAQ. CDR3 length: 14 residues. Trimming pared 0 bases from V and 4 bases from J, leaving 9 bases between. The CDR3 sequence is CASSLAQGRETQYF. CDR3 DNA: TGTGCCAGCAGCTTAGCGCAGGGCCGAGAGACCCAGTACTTC.

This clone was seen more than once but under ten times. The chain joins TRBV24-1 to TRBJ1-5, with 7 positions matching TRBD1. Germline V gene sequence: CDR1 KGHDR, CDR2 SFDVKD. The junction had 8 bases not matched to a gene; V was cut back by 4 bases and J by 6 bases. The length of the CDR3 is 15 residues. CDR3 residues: CATSDATGDTQPQHF. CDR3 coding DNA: TGTGCCACCAGTGACGCTACAGGGGACACTCAGCCCCAGCATTTT.

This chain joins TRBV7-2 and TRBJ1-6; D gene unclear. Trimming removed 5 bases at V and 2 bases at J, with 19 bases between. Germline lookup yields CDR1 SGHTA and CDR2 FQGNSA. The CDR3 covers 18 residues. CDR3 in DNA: TGTGCCAGCAGCGGAGGGTCGTCCAGCGGGACCTATAATTCACCCCTCCACTTT. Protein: CASSGGSSSGTYNSPLHF.

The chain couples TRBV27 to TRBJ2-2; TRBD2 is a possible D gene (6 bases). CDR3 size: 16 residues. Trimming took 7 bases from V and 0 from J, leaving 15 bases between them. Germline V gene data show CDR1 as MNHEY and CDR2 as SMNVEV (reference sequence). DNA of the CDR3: TGTGCCAGCACCTCGACCGGGACTCCGAACACCGGGGAGCTGTTTTTT. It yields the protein CASTSTGTPNTGELFF.

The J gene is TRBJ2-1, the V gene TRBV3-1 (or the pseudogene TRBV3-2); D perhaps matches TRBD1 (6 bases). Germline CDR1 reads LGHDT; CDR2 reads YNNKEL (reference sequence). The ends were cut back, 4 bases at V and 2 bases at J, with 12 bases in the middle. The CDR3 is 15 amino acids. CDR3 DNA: TGTGCCAGCAGCCGGAAAGGGGGAACCTACAATGAGCAGTTCTTC. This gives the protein CASSRKGGTYNEQFF.

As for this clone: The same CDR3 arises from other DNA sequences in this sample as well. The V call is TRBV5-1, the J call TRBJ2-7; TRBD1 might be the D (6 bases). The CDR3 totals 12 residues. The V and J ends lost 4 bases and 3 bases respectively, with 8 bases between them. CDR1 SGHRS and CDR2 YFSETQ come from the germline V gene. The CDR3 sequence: CASSVQGYEQYF. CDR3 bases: TGCGCCAGCAGCGTACAGGGCTACGAGCAGTACTTC.

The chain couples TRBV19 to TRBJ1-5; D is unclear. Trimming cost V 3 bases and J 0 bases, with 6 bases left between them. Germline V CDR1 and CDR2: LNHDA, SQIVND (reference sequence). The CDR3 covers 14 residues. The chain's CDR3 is CASSISNSNQPQHF. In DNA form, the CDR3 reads TGTGCCAGTAGTATCTCCAATAGCAATCAGCCCCAGCATTTT.

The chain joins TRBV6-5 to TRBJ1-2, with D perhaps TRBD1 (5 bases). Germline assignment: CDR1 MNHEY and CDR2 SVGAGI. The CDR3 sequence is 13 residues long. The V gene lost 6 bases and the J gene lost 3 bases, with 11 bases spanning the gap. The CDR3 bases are TGTGCCAGCAGGGCAGGGTTAGACTATGGCTACACCTTC. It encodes CASRAGLDYGYTF.

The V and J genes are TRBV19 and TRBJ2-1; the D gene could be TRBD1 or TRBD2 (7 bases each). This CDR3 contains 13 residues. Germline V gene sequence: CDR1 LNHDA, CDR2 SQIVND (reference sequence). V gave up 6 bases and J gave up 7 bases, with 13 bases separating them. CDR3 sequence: CASRMQGGNEQFF. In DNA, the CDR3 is TGTGCCAGTAGGATGCAGGGGGGGAATGAGCAGTTCTTC. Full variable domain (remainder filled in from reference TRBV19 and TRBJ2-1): DGGITQSPKYLFRKEGQNVTLSCEQNLNHDAMYWYRQDPGQGLRLIYYSQIVNDFQKGDIAEGYSVSREKKESFPLTVTSAQKNPTAFYLCASRMQGGNEQFFGPGTRLTVL.

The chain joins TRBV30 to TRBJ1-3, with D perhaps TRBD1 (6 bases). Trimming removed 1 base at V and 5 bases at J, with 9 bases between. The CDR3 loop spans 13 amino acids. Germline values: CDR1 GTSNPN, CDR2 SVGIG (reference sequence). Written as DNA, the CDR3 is TGTGCCTGGAGTGGACAGGCAAGAAACACCATATATTTT. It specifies CAWSGQARNTIYF.

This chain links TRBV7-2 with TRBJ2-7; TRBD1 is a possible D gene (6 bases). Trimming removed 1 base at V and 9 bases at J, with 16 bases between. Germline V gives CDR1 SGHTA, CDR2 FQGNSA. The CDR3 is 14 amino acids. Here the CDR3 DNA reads TGTGCCAGCAGCTTAGGGGTCCAGGGGATCGGGCAGTACTTC. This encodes CASSLGVQGIGQYF.

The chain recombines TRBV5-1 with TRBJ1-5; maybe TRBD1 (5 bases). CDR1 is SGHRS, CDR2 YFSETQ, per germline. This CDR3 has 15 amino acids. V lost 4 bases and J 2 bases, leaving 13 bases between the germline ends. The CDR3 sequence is CASSPEGTGNQPQHF. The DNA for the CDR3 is TGCGCCAGCAGCCCGGAAGGGACTGGCAATCAGCCCCAGCATTTT. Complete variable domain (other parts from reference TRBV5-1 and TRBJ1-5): KAGVTQTPRYLIKTRGQQVTLSCSPISGHRSVSWYQQTPGQGLQFLFEYFSETQRNKGNFPGRFSGRQFSNSRSEMNVSTLELGDSALYLCASSPEGTGNQPQHFGDGTRLSIL.

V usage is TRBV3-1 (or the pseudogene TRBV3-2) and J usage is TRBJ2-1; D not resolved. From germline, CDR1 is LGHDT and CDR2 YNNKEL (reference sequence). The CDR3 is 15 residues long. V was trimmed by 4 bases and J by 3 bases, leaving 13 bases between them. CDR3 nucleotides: TGTGCCAGCAGCCGGGGAATCCCAGACTACAATGAGCAGTTCTTC. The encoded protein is CASSRGIPDYNEQFF.